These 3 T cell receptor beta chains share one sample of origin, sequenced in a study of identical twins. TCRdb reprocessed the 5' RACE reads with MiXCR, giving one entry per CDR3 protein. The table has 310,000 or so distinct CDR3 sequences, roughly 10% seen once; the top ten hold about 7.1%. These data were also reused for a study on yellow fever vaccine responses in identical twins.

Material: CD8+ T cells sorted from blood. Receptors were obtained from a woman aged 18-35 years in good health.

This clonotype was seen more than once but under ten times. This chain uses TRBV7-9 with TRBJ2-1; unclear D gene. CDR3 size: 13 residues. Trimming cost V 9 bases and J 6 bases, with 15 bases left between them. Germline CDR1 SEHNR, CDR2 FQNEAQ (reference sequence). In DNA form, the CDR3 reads TGTGCCAGTCAAAACCCCCCGGGCAATGAGCAGTTCTTC. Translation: CASQNPPGNEQFF.

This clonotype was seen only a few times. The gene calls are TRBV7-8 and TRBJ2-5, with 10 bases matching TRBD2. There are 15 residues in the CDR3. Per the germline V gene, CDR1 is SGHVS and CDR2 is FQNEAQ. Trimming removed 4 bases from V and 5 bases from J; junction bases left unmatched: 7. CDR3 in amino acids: CASSSLAGVGETQYF. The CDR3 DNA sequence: TGTGCCAGCAGCTCTCTAGCGGGAGTCGGGGAGACCCAGTACTTC.

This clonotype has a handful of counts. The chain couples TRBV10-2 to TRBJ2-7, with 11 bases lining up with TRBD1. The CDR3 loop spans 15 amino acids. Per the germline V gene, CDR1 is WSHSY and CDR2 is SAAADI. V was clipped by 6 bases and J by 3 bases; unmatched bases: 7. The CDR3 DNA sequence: TGCGCCAGCAGCGGCCGGGACAGGGGGATCTACGAGCAGTACTTC. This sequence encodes CASSGRDRGIYEQYF.